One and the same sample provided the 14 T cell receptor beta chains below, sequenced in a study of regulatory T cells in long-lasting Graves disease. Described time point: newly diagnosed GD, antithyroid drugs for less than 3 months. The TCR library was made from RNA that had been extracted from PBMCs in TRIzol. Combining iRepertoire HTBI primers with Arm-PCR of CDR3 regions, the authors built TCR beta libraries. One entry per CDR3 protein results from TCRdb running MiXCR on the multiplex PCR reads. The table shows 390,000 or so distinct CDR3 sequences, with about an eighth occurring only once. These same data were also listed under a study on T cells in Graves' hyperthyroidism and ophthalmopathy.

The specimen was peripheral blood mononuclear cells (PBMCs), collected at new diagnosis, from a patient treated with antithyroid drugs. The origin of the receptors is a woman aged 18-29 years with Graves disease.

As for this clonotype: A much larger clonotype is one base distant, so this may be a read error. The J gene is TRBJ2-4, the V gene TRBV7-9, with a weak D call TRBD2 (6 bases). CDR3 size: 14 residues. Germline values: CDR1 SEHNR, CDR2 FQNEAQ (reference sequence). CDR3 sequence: CPSSSRAGWNIQYF. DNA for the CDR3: TGTCCCAGCAGCTCAAGGGCGGGGTGGAACATTCAGTACTTC.

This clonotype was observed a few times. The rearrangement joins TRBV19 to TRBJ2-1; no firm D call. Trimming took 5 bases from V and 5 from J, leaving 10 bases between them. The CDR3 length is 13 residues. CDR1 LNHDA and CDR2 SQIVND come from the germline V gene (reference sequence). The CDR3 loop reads CASSADGHNEQFF. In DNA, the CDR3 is TGTGCCAGTAGTGCGGACGGGCACAATGAGCAGTTCTTC. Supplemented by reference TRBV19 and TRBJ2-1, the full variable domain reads DGGITQSPKYLFRKEGQNVTLSCEQNLNHDAMYWYRQDPGQGLRLIYYSQIVNDFQKGDIAEGYSVSREKKESFPLTVTSAQKNPTAFYLCASSADGHNEQFFGPGTRLTVL.

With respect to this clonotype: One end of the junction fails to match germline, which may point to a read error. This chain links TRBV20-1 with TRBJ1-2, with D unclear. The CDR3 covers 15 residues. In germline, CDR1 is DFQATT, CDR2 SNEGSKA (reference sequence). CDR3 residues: CSASQTRRVLRRSVF. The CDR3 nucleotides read TGCAGTGCTAGTCAAACCCGACGGGTCCTACGAAGGAGTGTCTTC.

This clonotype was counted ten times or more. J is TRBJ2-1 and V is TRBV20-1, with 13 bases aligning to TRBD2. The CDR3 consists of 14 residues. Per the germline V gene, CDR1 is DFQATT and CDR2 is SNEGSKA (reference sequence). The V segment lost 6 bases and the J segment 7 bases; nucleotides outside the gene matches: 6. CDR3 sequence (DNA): TGCAGTGCCGGGACTAGCGGGAATGCGAATGAGCAGTTCTTC. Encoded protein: CSAGTSGNANEQFF.

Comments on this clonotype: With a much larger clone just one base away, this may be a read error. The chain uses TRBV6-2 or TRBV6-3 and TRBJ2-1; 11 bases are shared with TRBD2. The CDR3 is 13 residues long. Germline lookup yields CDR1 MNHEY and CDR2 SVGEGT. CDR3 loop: CASSHPGLAVQLF. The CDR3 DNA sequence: TGTGCCAGCAGTCACCCGGGACTAGCGGTGCAGCTCTTC.

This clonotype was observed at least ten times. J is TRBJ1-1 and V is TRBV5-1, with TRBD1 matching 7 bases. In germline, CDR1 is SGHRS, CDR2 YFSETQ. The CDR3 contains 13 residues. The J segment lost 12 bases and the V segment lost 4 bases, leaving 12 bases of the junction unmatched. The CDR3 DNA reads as TGCGCCAGCAGCCCCGCAGGGGGGTCGGGAACTTTCTTT. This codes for CASSPAGGSGTFF.

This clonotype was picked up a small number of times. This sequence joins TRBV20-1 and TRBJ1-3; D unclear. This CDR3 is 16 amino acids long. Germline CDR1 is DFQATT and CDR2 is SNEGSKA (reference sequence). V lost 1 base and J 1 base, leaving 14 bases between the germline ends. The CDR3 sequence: CSARVPPRPSGNTIYF. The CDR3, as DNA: TGCAGTGCTAGAGTACCGCCGAGGCCGTCTGGAAACACCATATATTTT.

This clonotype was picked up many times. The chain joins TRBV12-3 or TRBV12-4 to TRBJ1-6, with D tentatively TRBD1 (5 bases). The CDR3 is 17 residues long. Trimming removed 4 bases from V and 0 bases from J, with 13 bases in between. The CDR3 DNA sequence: TGTGCCAGCAGTTGGGGGGACCAGGTCTCCTATAATTCACCCCTCCACTTT. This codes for CASSWGDQVSYNSPLHF.

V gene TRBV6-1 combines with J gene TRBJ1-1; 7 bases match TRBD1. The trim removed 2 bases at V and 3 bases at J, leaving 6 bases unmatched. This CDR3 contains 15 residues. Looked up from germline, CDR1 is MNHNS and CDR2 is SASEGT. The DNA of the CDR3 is TGTGCCAGCAGTGAATGGGGCAGGGGGGACACTGAAGCTTTCTTT. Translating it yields CASSEWGRGDTEAFF.

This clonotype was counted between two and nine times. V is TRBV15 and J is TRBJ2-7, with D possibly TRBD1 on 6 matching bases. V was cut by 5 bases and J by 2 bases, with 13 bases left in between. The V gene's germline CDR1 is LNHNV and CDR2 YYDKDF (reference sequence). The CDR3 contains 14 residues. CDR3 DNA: TGTGCCACCAGCCGACGGGACACCGCCTACGAGCAGTACTTC. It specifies CATSRRDTAYEQYF.

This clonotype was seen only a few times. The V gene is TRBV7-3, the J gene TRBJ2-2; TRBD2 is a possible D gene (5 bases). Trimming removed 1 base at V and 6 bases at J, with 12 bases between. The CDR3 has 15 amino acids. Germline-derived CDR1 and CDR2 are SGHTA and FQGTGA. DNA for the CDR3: TGTGCCAGCAGCTTAATATTCGGGGTACCCGGGGAGCTGTTTTTT. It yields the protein CASSLIFGVPGELFF.

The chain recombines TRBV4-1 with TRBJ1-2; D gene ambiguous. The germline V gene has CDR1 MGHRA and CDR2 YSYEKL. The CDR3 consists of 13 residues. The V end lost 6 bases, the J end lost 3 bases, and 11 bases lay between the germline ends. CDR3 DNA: TGCGCCAGCAGGCCCGGGTCCTACTATGGCTACACCTTC. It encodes CASRPGSYYGYTF.

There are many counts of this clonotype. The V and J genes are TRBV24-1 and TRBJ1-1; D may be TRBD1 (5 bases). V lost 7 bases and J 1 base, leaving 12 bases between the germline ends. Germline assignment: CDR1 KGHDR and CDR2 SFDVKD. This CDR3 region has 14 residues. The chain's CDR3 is CATRPPGPNTEAFF. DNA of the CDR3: TGTGCCACCAGGCCCCCAGGGCCGAACACTGAAGCTTTCTTT.

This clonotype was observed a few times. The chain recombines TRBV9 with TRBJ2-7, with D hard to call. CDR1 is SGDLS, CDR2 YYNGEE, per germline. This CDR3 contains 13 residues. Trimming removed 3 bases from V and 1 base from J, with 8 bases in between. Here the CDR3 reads CASSELGSYEQYV. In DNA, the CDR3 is TGTGCCAGCAGCGAACTGGGGTCCTACGAGCAGTACGTC.